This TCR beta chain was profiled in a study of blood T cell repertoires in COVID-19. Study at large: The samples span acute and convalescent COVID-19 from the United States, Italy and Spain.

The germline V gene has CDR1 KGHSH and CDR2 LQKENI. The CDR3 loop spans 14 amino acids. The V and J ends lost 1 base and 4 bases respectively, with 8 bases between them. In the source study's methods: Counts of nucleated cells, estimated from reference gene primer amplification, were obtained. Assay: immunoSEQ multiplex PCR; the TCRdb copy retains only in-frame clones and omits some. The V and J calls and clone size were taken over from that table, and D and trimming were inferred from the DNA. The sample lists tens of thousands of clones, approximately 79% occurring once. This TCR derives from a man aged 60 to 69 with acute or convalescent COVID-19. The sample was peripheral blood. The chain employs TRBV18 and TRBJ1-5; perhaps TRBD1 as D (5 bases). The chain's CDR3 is CASSPQGRNQPQHF. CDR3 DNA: TGTGCCAGCTCACCACAGGGGAGGAATCAGCCCCAGCATTTT.